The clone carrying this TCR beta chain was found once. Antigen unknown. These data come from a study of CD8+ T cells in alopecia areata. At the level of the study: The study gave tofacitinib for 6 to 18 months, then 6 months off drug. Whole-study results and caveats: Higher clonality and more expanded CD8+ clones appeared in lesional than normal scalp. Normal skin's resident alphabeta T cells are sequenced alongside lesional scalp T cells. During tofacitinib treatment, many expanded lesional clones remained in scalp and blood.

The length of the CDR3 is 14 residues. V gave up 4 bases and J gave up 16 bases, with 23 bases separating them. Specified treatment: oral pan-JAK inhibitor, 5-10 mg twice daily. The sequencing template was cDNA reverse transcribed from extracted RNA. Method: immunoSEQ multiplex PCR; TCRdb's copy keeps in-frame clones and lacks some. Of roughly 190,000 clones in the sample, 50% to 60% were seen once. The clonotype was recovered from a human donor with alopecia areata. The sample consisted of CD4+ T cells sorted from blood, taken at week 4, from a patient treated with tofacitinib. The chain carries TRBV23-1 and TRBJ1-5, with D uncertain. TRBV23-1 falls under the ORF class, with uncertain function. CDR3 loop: CASSPPRRVGRRHF. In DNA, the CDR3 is TGCGCCAGCAGTCCACCCCGAAGGGTCGGCCGTAGACATTTT.